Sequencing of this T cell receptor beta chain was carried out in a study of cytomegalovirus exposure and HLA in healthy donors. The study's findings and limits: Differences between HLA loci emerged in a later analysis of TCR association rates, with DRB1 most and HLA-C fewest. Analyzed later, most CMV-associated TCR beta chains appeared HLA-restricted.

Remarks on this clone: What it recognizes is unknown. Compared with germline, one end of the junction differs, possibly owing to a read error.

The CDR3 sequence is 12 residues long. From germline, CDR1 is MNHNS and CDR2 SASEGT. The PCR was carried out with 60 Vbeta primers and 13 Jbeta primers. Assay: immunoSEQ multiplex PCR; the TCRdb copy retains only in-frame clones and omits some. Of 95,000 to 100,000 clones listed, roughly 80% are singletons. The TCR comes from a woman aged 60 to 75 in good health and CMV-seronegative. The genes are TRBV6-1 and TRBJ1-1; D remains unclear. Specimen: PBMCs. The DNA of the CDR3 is TGTGCCAGCCCACTAGGGAACAGTGAAGCTTTCTTT. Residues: CASPLGNSEAFF.